This T cell receptor beta chain originates from a study of T cells expressing NK-cell markers. Study-wide background: Sorted CD3+CD56+NKG2C+, CD3+CD56+NKG2C- and CD3+CD56-NKG2C+ T cells supplied TCR beta repertoires. Seven sequenced donors out of eight were HCMV-seropositive, one seronegative.

The CDR3 covers 11 residues. The authors made TCR beta cDNA libraries by 5'RACE template switching. This switching added a universal primer site and UMIs. TCRdb re-called the 5' RACE reads; one entry per CDR3 protein, DNA not given. The ten top clones account for under 6.5%, within a sample of 300,000 to 450,000 distinct CDR3 sequences. Study observations and caveats: Nothing established the HCMV specificity of expanded NKG2C+ T cell clones.

Note on this clonotype: Its specificity is not known.

Sample: blood T cells: a sorted CD56 or NKG2C T cell subset, CD4+ or CD8+ T cells, or bulk PBMC T cells (not recorded which). The chain links TRBV12-3 or TRBV12-4 to TRBJ1-1. This TCR derives from a man aged 18-70 years in good health. The CDR3 loop reads CASSFNSEAFF.